Following are 4 T cell receptor beta chains from one sample sequenced in a study of blood T cell repertoires in COVID-19. Method: immunoSEQ multiplex PCR; TCRdb's copy keeps in-frame clones and lacks some. The sample yields roughly 250,000 clones, around 85% seen once. The specimen sequenced was peripheral blood. These receptors originate from a human donor with COVID-19, enrolled during active disease. The donor label of this sample is uncertain.

V usage is TRBV6-5 and J usage is TRBJ1-2; 7 nucleotides line up with TRBD1. CDR1 is MNHEY, CDR2 SVGAGI, per germline. The CDR3 is 14 residues long. V lost 4 bases and J lost 1; bases outside the gene matches: 3. This chain's CDR3 is CASSFRQGNYGYTF. The CDR3 DNA is TGTGCCAGCAGTTTCAGACAGGGTAACTATGGCTACACCTTC.

The chain combines TRBV4-1 with TRBJ2-1, with TRBD2 matching 9 bases. The CDR3 loop spans 17 amino acids. Germline V gene sequence: CDR1 MGHRA, CDR2 YSYEKL. Trimming cost V 1 base and J 0 bases; bases outside gene matches: 4. CDR3 coding DNA: TGCGCCAGCAGCCAAGGGACTAGCGAGAGCTCCTACAATGAGCAGTTCTTC. Protein sequence: CASSQGTSESSYNEQFF.

This clone was counted a single time. In DNA, the CDR3 is TGTGCCAGCAGCCAAGCGGCAGGGGGGAACACTGAAGCTTTCTTT. It translates to CASSQAAGGNTEAFF. V gene TRBV3-1 (or the pseudogene TRBV3-2) combines with J gene TRBJ1-1; 7 bases match TRBD1. The CDR3 is made up of 15 amino acids. Germline V lookup: CDR1 LGHDT, CDR2 YNNKEL (reference sequence). Germline trimming cut 1 base from V and 1 base from J; bases unmatched to any gene: 3.

The rearrangement uses TRBV6-2 or TRBV6-3 and TRBJ1-1; D may be TRBD1 (5 bases). The V and J ends lost 5 bases and 2 bases respectively, with 12 bases between them. The germline V gene has CDR1 MNHEY and CDR2 SVGEGT. The CDR3 has 14 residues. The CDR3 spells CASSTRAGNTEAFF. The CDR3 DNA is TGTGCCAGCAGTACCAGGGCCGGTAACACTGAAGCTTTCTTT.